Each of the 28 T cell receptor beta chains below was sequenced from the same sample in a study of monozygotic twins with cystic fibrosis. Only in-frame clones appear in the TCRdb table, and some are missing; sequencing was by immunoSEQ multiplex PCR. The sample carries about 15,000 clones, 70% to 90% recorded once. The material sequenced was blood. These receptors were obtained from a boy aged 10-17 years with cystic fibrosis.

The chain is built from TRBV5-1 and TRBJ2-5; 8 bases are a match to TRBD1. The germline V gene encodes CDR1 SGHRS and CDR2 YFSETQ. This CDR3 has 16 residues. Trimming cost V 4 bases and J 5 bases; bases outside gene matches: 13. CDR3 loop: CASSGPGQALGETQYF. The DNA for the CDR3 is TGCGCCAGCAGCGGACCGGGACAGGCCTTAGGGGAGACCCAGTACTTC.

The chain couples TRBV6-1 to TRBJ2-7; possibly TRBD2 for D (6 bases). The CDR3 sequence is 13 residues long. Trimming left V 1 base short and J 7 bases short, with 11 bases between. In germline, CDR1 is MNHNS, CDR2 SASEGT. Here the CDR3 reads CASSEDREVEQYF. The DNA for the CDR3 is TGTGCCAGCAGTGAAGATAGGGAGGTTGAGCAGTACTTC.

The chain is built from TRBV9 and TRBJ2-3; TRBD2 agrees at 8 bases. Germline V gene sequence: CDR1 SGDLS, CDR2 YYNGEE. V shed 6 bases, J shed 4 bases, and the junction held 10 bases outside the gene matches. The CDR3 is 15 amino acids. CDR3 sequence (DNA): TGTGCCAGCACCATAACTAGCGGACGGGCAGATACGCAGTATTTT. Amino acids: CASTITSGRADTQYF.

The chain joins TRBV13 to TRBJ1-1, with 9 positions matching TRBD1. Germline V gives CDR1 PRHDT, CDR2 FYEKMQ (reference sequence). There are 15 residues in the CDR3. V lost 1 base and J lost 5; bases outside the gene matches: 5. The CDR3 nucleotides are TGTGCCAGCAGCTTAGAGGGACAGGGAGGGACTGAAGCTTTCTTT. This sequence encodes CASSLEGQGGTEAFF.

The CDR3 is CAWSVPRVRNTEAFF. The CDR3 DNA reads TGTGCCTGGAGTGTACCCAGGGTGAGAAACACTGAAGCTTTCTTT. The chain has TRBV30 and TRBJ1-1, with TRBD1 as a possible D gene (5 bases). CDR3 size: 15 residues. Germline CDR1 GTSNPN, CDR2 SVGIG (reference sequence). Deletions cut 0 bases from V and 2 bases from J, with 13 bases between.

The CDR3 protein is CASSPGQGPEEKLFF. In DNA form, the CDR3 reads TGTGCCAGCTCACCCGGACAGGGGCCTGAAGAAAAACTGTTTTTT. This sequence joins TRBV18 and TRBJ1-4; 9 bases are shared with TRBD1. Germline-derived CDR1 and CDR2 are KGHSH and LQKENI. The CDR3 sequence is 15 residues long. J gave up 8 bases and V 3 bases, and 7 bases lay outside the gene matches.

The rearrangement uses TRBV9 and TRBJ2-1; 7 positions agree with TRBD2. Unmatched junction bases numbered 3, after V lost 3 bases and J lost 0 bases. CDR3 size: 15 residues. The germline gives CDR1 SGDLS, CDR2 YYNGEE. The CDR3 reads CASSASGDSYNEQFF. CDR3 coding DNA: TGTGCCAGCAGCGCGAGCGGGGACTCCTACAATGAGCAGTTCTTC.

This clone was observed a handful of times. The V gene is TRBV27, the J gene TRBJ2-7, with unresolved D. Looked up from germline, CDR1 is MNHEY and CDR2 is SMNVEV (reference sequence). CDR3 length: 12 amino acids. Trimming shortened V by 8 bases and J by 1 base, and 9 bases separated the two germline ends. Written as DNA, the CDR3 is TGTGCCAGCGGAGAGCCATCCTACGAGCAGTACTTC. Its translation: CASGEPSYEQYF.

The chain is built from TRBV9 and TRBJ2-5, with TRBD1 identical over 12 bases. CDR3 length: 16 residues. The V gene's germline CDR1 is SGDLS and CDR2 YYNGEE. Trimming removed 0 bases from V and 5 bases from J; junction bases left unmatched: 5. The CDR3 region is CASSVGDRGRRETQYF. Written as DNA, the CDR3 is TGTGCCAGCAGCGTAGGGGACAGGGGGCGGCGGGAGACCCAGTACTTC.

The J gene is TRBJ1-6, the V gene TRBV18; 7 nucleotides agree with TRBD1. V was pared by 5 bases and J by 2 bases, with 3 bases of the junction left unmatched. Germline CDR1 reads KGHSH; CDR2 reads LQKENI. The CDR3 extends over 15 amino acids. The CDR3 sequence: CASSSTGAYNSPLHF. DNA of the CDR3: TGTGCCAGCTCAAGCACAGGGGCCTATAATTCACCCCTCCACTTT.

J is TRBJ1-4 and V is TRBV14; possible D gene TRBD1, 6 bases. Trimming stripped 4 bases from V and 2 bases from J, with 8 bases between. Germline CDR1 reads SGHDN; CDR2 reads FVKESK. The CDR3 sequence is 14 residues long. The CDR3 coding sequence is TGTGCCAGCAGCCCGAGGGGGACTAATGAAAAACTGTTTTTT. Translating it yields CASSPRGTNEKLFF.

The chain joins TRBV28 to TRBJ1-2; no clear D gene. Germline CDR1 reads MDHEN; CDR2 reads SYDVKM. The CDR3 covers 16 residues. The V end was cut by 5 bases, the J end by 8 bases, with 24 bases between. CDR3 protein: CASSETKYGRFGGYTF. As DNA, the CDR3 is TGTGCCAGCAGTGAGACTAAGTATGGGAGGTTTGGGGGCTACACCTTC.

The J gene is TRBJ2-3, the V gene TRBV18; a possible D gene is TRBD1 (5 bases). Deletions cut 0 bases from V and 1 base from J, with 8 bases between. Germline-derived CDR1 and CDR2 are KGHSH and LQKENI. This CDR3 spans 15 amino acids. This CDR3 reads CASSPPGRGTDTQYF. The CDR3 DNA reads TGTGCCAGCTCACCACCGGGCAGGGGCACAGATACGCAGTATTTT.

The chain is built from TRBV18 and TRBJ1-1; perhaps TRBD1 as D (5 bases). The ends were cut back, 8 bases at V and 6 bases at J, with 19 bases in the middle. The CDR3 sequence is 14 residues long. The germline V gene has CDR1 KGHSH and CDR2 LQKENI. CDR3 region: CASRSPQGNPEAFF. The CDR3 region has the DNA TGTGCCAGCCGAAGCCCCCAGGGTAACCCTGAAGCTTTCTTT.

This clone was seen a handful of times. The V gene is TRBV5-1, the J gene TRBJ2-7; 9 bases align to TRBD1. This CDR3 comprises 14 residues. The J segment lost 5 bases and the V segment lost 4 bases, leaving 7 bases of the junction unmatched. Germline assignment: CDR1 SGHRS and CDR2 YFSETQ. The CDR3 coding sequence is TGCGCCAGCAGCGAGGGACAGGGCGGGGACGAGCAGTACTTC. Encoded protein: CASSEGQGGDEQYF.

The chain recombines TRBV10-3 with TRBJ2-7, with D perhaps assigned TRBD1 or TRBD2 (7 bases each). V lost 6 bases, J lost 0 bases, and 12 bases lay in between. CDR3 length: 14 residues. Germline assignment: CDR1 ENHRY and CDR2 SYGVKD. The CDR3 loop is CAIRDRDYSYEQYF. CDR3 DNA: TGTGCCATCAGAGACAGGGACTACTCCTACGAGCAGTACTTC.

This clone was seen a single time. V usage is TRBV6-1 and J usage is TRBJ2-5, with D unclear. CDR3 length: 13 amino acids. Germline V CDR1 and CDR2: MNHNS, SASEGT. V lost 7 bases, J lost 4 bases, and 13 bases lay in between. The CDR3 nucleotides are TGTGCCAGCACGCTCATACGGCGAGAGACCCAGTACTTC. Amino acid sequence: CASTLIRRETQYF.

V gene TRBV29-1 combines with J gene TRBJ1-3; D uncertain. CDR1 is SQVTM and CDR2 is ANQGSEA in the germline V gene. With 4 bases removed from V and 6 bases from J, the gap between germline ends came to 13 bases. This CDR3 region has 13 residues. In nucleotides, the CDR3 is TGCAGCGTTGGAGACCGTAACATAAACACCATATATTTT. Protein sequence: CSVGDRNINTIYF.

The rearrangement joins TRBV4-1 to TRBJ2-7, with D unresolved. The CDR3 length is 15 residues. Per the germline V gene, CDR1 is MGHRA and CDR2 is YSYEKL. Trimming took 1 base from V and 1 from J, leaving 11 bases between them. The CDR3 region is CASSQGPPPSYEQYF. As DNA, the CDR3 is TGCGCCAGCAGCCAAGGTCCACCACCTTCCTACGAGCAGTACTTC.

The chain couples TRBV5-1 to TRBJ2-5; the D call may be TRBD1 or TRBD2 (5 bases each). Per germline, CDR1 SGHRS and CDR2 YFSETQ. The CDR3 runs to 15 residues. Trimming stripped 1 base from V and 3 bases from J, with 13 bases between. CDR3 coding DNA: TGCGCCAGCAGCTTGAACCTGGGACGGAAAGAGACCCAGTACTTC. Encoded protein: CASSLNLGRKETQYF.

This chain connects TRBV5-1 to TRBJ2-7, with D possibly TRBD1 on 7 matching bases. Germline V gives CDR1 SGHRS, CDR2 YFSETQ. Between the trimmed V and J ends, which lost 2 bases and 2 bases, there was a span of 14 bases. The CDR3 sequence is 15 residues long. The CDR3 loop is CASSLGVRGAYEQYF. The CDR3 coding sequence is TGCGCCAGCAGCTTAGGGGTCAGGGGGGCCTACGAGCAGTACTTC.

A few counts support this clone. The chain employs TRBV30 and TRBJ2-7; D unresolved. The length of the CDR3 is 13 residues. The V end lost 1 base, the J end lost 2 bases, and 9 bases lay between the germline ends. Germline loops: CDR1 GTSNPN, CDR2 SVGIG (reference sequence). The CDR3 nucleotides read TGTGCCTGGAGTGCCGGTAAAGCCTACGAGCAGTACTTC. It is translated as CAWSAGKAYEQYF.

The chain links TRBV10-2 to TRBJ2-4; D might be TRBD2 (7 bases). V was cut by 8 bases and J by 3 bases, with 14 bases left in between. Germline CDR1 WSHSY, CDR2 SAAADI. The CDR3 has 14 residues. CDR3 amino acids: CASGEGGNKNIQYF. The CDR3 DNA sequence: TGCGCCAGCGGGGAGGGGGGAAACAAAAACATTCAGTACTTC.

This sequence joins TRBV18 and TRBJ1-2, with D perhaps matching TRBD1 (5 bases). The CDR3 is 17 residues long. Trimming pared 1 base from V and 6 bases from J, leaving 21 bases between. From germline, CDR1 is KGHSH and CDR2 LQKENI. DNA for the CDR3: TGTGCCAGCTCACCACAGGCAGGGAATTACCTTGTCGATGGCTACACCTTC. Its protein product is CASSPQAGNYLVDGYTF.

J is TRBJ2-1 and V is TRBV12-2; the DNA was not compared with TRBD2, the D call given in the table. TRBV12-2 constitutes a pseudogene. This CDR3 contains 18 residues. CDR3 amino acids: CASRPLRIVAEGYNEQFF. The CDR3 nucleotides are TGTGCAAGTCGTCCCCTTAGAATTGTAGCGGAGGGCTACAATGAGCAGTTCTTC.

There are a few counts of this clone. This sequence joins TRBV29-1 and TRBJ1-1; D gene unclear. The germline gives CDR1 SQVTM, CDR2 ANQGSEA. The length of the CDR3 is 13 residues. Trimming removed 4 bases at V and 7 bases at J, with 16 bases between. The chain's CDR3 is CSVADRPNGEAFF. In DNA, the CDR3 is TGCAGCGTTGCGGACCGGCCGAACGGTGAAGCTTTCTTT.

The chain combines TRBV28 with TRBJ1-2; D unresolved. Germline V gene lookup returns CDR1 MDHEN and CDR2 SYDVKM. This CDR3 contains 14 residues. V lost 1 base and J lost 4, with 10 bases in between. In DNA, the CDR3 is TGTGCCAGCAGTTTATCTGGTCAGCCCTATGGCTACACCTTC. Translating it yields CASSLSGQPYGYTF.

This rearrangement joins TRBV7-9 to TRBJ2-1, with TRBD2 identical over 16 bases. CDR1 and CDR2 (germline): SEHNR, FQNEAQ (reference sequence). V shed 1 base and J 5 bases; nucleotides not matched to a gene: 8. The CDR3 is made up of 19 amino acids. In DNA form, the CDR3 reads TGTGCCAGCAGCTTAGGTGGGACTAGCGGGAGGGCGAGAGACAATGAGCAGTTCTTC. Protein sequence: CASSLGGTSGRARDNEQFF.